These 15 T cell receptor beta chains were all obtained from the same sample, sequenced in a study of shared clonotypes between healthy human individuals. The protocol was immunoSEQ multiplex PCR, while the TCRdb copy is restricted to in-frame clones and leaves out a portion. This table holds under 1 million clones, over 90% found once. The naive CD8 subset, CD45RO-negative cells positively selected for CCR7, excluded terminally differentiated effector memory CD45RA+ cells. The material sequenced was naive CD8+ T cells sorted from blood. The receptor set was obtained from a man between 25 and 39 years old in good health.

This chain links TRBV11-2 with TRBJ2-3, with 7 nucleotides matching TRBD2. This CDR3 comprises 14 residues. Trimming at V came to 1 base and at J to 4 bases, leaving 2 bases not matched to a gene. CDR1 and CDR2 from the germline V gene are SGHAT and FQNNGV. CDR3 coding DNA: TGTGCCAGCAGCTTAGTGCGGGAGCCAGATACGCAGTATTTT. Residues: CASSLVREPDTQYF.

This clone occurred a few times. Within the sample, other DNA sequences also encode this same CDR3. The J gene is TRBJ2-7, the V gene TRBV28; no definite D call. V was trimmed by 5 bases and J by 0 bases, leaving 5 bases between them. CDR3 length: 12 amino acids. Germline assignment: CDR1 MDHEN and CDR2 SYDVKM. The DNA for the CDR3 is TGTGCCAGCAGTCCCCTCTCCTACGAGCAGTACTTC. This encodes CASSPLSYEQYF.

The chain recombines TRBV12-2 with TRBJ2-2; the table calls TRBD2, which could not be checked here. TRBV12-2 is assigned pseudogene status. The CDR3 contains 13 residues. The CDR3 DNA reads as TGTCCAAGCGGGAGCGATAACACCGGGGAGCTGTTTTTT. Its protein is CPSGSDNTGELFF.

In this sample, this clone turned up once. V usage is TRBV13 and J usage is TRBJ2-1, with 8 bases identical to TRBD1. The CDR3 has 16 residues. Germline values: CDR1 PRHDT, CDR2 FYEKMQ (reference sequence). Losses at the gene ends were 5 bases for V and 3 bases for J; bases not matched to a gene: 9. The chain's CDR3 is CASSLPAGGDYNEQFF. The CDR3, as DNA: TGTGCCAGCAGCCTCCCGGCAGGGGGCGACTACAATGAGCAGTTCTTC.

This chain links TRBV5-5 with TRBJ1-2; TRBD1 aligns across 9 bases. The V gene's germline CDR1 is SGHKS and CDR2 YYEKEE (reference sequence). After removal of 4 bases from V and 7 bases from J, the junction contained 8 bases not matched to a gene. The CDR3 is made up of 14 amino acids. The DNA of the CDR3 is TGTGCCAGCAGCCTGGGACAGGGAATAGGTGGCTACACCTTC. Translating it yields CASSLGQGIGGYTF.

The rearrangement links TRBV7-9 to TRBJ2-1; TRBD2 is a possible D gene (6 bases). The germline gives CDR1 SEHNR, CDR2 FQNEAQ (reference sequence). Trimming took 2 bases from V and 4 from J, leaving 21 bases between them. CDR3 length: 18 residues. CDR3 DNA: TGTGCCAGCAGCTTATTACGGGAGTTGCCGAAAATATACAATGAGCAGTTCTTC. Protein sequence: CASSLLRELPKIYNEQFF.

This clone was found once. The rearrangement joins TRBV9 to TRBJ1-1; D gene unclear. Between the trimmed V and J ends, which lost 0 bases and 1 base, there was a span of 10 bases. CDR1 is SGDLS and CDR2 is YYNGEE in the germline V gene. The CDR3 has 15 residues. CDR3 residues: CASSVGVSPNTEAFF. In DNA form, the CDR3 reads TGTGCCAGCAGCGTAGGGGTCAGCCCGAACACTGAAGCTTTCTTT.

The chain links TRBV7-2 to TRBJ2-3; possible D gene TRBD1, 6 bases. V was cut by 3 bases and J by 5 bases, with 24 bases left in between. The CDR3 is 18 amino acids. CDR1 SGHTA and CDR2 FQGNSA come from the germline V gene. For the CDR3, the DNA is TGTGCCAGCAGCTTTAGGCCCCGGACAGCTATACTTGTAGATACGCAGTATTTT. This translates into CASSFRPRTAILVDTQYF. Full variable domain (missing parts from reference TRBV7-2 and TRBJ2-3): GAGVSQSPSNKVTEKGKDVELRCDPISGHTALYWYRQSLGQGLEFLIYFQGNSAPDKSGLPSDRFSAERTGGSVSTLTIQRTQQEDSAVYLCASSFRPRTAILVDTQYFGPGTRLTVL.

V is TRBV29-1 and J is TRBJ2-3; D might be TRBD2 (6 bases). V lost 2 bases, J lost 6 bases, and 12 bases lay in between. CDR1 and CDR2 from the germline V gene are SQVTM and ANQGSEA. The CDR3 is 13 amino acids. Here the CDR3 DNA reads TGCAGCGTTGAACAGGAGGGCCGCGATACGCAGTATTTT. Its translation is CSVEQEGRDTQYF.

This chain connects TRBV5-4 to TRBJ1-2; D is undetermined. CDR1 and CDR2 from the germline V gene are SGHNT and YYREEE (reference sequence). The ends were cut back, 0 bases at V and 1 base at J, with 7 bases in the middle. CDR3 length equals 14 residues. CDR3 bases: TGTGCCAGCAGCTTGGCCGGGAATAACTATGGCTACACCTTC. Its translation: CASSLAGNNYGYTF.

The sample holds one count of this clone. This rearrangement joins TRBV28 to TRBJ2-7; 9 bases are a match to TRBD1. This CDR3 contains 14 residues. V gave up 4 bases and J gave up 3 bases; unmatched junction bases: 4. Germline V gene lookup returns CDR1 MDHEN and CDR2 SYDVKM. In DNA, the CDR3 is TGTGCCAGCAGTTGGGTGACAGGGGGCTACGAGCAGTACTTC. It specifies CASSWVTGGYEQYF. Full variable domain (outside the CDR3, taken from reference TRBV28 and TRBJ2-7): DVKVTQSSRYLVKRTGEKVFLECVQDMDHENMFWYRQDPGLGLRLIYFSYDVKMKEKGDIPEGYSVSREKKERFSLILESASTNQTSMYLCASSWVTGGYEQYFGPGTRLTVT.

The J gene is TRBJ2-4, the V gene TRBV7-2, with TRBD2 matching over 7 bases. V lost 5 bases, J lost 11 bases, and 12 bases stayed unmatched. Germline CDR1 is SGHTA and CDR2 is FQGNSA. The CDR3 contains 14 residues. CDR3 sequence (DNA): TGTGCCAGCAGCCCCGACGGGGGGTCTTTGCTTCAGTACTTC. As protein: CASSPDGGSLLQYF.

The V and J genes are TRBV19 and TRBJ2-2, with unresolved D. Germline V gene sequence: CDR1 LNHDA, CDR2 SQIVND (reference sequence). The V gene lost 1 base and the J gene lost 7 bases, with 4 bases spanning the gap. The CDR3 loop spans 12 amino acids. The CDR3 DNA reads as TGTGCCAGTAGTATAGTAGGCGGGGAGCTGTTTTTT. Translated: CASSIVGGELFF. Together with reference TRBV19 and TRBJ2-2, the CDR3 gives the full variable domain: DGGITQSPKYLFRKEGQNVTLSCEQNLNHDAMYWYRQDPGQGLRLIYYSQIVNDFQKGDIAEGYSVSREKKESFPLTVTSAQKNPTAFYLCASSIVGGELFFGEGSRLTVL.

V is TRBV13 and J is TRBJ2-7; D not certain. The CDR3 runs 13 residues. V shed 1 base and J shed 0 bases, with 4 bases lying between them. The germline V gene encodes CDR1 PRHDT and CDR2 FYEKMQ (reference sequence). The CDR3 nucleotides are TGTGCCAGCAGCTTAGCTGTCTCCTACGAGCAGTACTTC. It yields the protein CASSLAVSYEQYF.

This sequence joins TRBV7-9 and TRBJ2-7; D possibly corresponds to TRBD2 (5 bases). This CDR3 spans 13 amino acids. CDR1 and CDR2 (germline): SEHNR, FQNEAQ (reference sequence). The V gene lost 11 bases and the J gene lost 13 bases, with 27 bases spanning the gap. The DNA of the CDR3 is TGTGCCCTAGCAGACTATACCGCAAATGTGCACTACTTC. Its protein product is CALADYTANVHYF. The complete variable domain, with remaining parts taken from reference TRBV7-9 and TRBJ2-7, reads DTGVSQNPRHKITKRGQNVTFRCDPISEHNRLYWYRQTLGQGPEFLTYFQNEAQLEKSRLLSDRFSAERPKGSFSTLEIQRTEQGDSAMYLCALADYTANVHYFGPGTRLTVT.